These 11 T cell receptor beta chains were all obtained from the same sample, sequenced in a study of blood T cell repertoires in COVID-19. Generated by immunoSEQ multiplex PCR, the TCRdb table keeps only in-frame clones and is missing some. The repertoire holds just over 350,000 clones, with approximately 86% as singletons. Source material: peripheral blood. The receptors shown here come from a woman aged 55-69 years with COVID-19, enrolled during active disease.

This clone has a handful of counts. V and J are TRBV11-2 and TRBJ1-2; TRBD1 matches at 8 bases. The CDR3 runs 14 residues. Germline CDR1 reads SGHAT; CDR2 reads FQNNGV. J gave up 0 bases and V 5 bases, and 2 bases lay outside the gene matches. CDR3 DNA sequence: TGTGCCAGCAGCGGACAGGGAGCTAACTATGGCTACACCTTC. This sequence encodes CASSGQGANYGYTF.

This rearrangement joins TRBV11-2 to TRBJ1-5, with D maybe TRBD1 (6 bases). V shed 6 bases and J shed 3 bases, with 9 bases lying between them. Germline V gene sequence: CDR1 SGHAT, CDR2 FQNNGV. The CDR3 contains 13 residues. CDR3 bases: TGTGCCAGCAGTGGGGGCCTCAATCAGCCCCAGCATTTT. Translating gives CASSGGLNQPQHF.

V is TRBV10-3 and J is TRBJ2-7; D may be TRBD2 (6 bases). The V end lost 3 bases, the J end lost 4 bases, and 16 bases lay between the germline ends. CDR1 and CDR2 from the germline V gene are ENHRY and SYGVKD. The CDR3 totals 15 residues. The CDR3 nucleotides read TGTGCCATCAGTGACCCGATACGGGGGTTATACGAGCAGTACTTC. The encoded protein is CAISDPIRGLYEQYF.

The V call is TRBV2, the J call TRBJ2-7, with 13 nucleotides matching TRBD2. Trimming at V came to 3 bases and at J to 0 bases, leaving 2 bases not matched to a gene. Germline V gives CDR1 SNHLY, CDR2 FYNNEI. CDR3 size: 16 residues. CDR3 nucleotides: TGTGCCAGCAGTGAGACTAGCGGGGGGCGCTCCTACGAGCAGTACTTC. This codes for CASSETSGGRSYEQYF.

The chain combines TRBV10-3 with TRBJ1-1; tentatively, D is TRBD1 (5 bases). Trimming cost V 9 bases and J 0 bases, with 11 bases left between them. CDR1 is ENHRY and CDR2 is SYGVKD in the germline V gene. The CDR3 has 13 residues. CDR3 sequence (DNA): TGTGCCATACAGGCCACAGTGAACACTGAAGCTTTCTTT. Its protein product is CAIQATVNTEAFF.

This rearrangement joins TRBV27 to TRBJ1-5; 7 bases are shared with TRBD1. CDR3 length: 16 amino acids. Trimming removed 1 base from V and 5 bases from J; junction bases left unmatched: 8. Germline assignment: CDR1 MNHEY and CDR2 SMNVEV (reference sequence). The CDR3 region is CASSLYRPRGDQPQHF. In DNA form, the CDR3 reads TGTGCCAGCAGTTTATATCGTCCCAGGGGGGATCAGCCCCAGCATTTT.

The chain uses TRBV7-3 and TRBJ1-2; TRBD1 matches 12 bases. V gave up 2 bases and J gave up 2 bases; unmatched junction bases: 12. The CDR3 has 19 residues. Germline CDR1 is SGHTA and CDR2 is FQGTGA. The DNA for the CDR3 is TGTGCCAGCAGCTTATGGTTTTGGGACAGGGGGCCGTTGAACTATGGCTACACCTTC. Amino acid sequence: CASSLWFWDRGPLNYGYTF.

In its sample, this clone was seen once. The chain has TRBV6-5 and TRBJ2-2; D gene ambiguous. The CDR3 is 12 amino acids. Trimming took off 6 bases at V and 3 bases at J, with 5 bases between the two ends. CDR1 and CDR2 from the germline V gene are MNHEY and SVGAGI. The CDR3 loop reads CASRRYTGELFF. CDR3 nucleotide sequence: TGTGCCAGCAGGCGGTACACCGGGGAGCTGTTTTTT.

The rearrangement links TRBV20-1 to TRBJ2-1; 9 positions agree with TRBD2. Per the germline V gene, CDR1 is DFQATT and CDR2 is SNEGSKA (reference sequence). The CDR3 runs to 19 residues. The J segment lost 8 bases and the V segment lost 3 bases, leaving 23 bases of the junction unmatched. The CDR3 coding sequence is TGCAGTGCTAGTGCCGACTTGGGTTCAGCGGGGGGCCTGTTCTATGAGCAGTTCTTC. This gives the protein CSASADLGSAGGLFYEQFF.

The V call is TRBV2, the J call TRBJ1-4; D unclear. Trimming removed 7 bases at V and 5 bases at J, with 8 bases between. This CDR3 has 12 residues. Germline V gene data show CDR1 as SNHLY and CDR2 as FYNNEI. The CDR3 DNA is TGTGCCAGCAACCGAGGGAATGAAAAACTGTTTTTT. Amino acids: CASNRGNEKLFF.

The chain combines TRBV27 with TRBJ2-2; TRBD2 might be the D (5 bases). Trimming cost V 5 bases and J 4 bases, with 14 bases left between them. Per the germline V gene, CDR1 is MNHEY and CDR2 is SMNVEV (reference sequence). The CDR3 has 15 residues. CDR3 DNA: TGTGCCAGCAGTCAGAGCCCCCGGGGCACCGGGGAGCTGTTTTTT. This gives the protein CASSQSPRGTGELFF.